This TCR beta chain was found in a study of T cell repertoires and HLA-DP antigens. The study, taken as a whole, reports: Average cumulative frequency of previously undetected clones was approximately 34% against one allele and about 52% against the other.

Germline V gives CDR1 SGHDT, CDR2 YYEEEE. The V gene end was trimmed by 4 bases and the J gene end by 2 bases; junction bases not matched to a gene: 11. The CDR3 extends over 17 amino acids. Only one count was recorded for this clone. Its antigen is not identified. The PCR primers covered 54 TRBV and 13 TRBJ segments. Sequencing was performed with immunoSEQ multiplex PCR; in TCRdb, only in-frame clones are kept and a portion is missing. The table records over 60,000 clones, around four fifths of them present only once. The TCR was taken from a man in his fifties or sixties in good health and CMV-seronegative. The chain carries TRBV5-6 and TRBJ2-2, with 7 bases aligning to TRBD2. The specimen sequenced was CD4+ T cells from PBMCs. Here the CDR3 reads CASSDPGLADNTGELFF. In nucleotides, the CDR3 is TGTGCCAGCAGCGACCCGGGGCTAGCGGATAACACCGGGGAGCTGTTTTTT.